This TCR beta chain derives from a study of cytotoxic CD8 clonotypes in ibrutinib-treated CLL. As for the study in general: Among the samples, the mean was approximately 260,000 productive templates and about 90,000 productive rearrangements.

Study observations and caveats: Public clonotypes, rarely seen, contracted or held steady on treatment. Increased clonality at ibrutinib response gave way to a return toward baseline at progression.

On this clone itself: Its antigen is currently unknown.

T cells were sequenced at a targeted depth of 1 in 200,000 to 1 in 1 million. Sequenced by immunoSEQ multiplex PCR; TCRdb stores in-frame clones only, minus some. The sample carries 200,000 to 250,000 clones, 70% recorded once. Germline V gives CDR1 SGHRS, CDR2 YFSETQ. The CDR3 extends over 13 amino acids. Trimming cost V 0 bases and J 8 bases, with 6 bases left between them. The specimen was PBMCs, collected after 12 months of ibrutinib treatment. The chain joins TRBV5-1 to TRBJ1-6; D remains unclear. This sequence originates from a human donor with chronic lymphocytic leukemia. The CDR3 here is CASSLEGYSPLHF. Here the CDR3 DNA reads TGCGCCAGCAGCTTGGAGGGTTATTCACCCCTCCACTTT.